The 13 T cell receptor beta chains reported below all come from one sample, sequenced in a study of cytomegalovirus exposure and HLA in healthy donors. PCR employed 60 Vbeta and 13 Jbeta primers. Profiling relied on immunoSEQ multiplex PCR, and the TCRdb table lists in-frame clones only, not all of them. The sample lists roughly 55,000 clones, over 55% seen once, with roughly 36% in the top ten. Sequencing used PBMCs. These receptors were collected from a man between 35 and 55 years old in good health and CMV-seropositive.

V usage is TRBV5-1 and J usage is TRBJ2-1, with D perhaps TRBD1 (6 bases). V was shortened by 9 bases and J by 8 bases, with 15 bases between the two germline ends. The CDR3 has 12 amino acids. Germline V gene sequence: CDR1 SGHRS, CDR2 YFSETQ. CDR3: CAIYPGVHEQFF. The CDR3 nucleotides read TGCGCCATTTACCCAGGGGTGCATGAGCAGTTCTTC.

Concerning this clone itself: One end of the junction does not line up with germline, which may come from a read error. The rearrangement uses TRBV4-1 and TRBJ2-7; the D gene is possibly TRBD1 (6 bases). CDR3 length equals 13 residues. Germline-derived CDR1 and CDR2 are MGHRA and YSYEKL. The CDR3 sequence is CASSQSGRTGTSF. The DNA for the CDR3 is TGCGCCAGCAGCCAATCGGGTCGAACAGGGACGTCTTTC.

In DNA, the CDR3 is TGCGCCAGCAGTTTTTTCGGGACTACCCAAACGGAGGGCTACACCTTC. This codes for CASSFFGTTQTEGYTF. V usage is TRBV5-1 and J usage is TRBJ1-2; D possibly corresponds to TRBD1 (5 bases). The CDR3 is 16 amino acids. CDR1 is SGHRS, CDR2 YFSETQ, per germline. With 5 bases removed from V and 8 bases from J, the gap between germline ends came to 25 bases.

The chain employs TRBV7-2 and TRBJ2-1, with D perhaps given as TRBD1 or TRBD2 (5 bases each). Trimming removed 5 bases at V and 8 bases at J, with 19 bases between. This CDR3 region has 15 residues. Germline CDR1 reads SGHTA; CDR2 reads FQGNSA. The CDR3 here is CASSVGTVAWDEQFF. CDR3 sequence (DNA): TGTGCCAGCAGCGTAGGGACCGTAGCGTGGGATGAGCAGTTCTTC.

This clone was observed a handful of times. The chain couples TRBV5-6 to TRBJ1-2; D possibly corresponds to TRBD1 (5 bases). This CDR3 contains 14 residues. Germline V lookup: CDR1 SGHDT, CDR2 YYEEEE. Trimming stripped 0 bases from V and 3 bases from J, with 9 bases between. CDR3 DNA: TGTGCCAGCAGCTTGGGGACACGCGACTATGGCTACACCTTC. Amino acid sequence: CASSLGTRDYGYTF.

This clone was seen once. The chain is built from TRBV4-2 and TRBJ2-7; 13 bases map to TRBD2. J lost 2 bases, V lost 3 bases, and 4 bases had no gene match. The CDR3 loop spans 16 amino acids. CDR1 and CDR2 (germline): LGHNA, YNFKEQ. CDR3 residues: CASSQGTSGTTYEQYF. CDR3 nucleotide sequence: TGTGCCAGCAGCCAGGGGACTAGCGGGACTACCTACGAGCAGTACTTC.

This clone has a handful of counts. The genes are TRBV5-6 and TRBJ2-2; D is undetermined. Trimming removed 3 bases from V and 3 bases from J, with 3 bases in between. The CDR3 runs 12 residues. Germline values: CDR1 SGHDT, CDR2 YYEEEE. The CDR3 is CASSSYTGELFF. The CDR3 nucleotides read TGTGCCAGCAGCTCCTACACCGGGGAGCTGTTTTTT.

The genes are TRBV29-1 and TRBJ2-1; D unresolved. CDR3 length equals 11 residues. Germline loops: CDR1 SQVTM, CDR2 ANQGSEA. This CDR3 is CSMSSYNEQFF. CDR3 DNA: TGCAGTATGAGCTCCTACAATGAGCAGTTCTTC.

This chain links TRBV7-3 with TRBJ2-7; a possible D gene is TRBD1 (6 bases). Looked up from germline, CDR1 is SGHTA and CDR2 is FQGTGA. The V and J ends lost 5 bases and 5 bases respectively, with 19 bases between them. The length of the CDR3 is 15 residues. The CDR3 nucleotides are TGTGCCAGCAGCCCATCGACAGGTCGGGTGGACGAGCAGTACTTC. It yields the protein CASSPSTGRVDEQYF.

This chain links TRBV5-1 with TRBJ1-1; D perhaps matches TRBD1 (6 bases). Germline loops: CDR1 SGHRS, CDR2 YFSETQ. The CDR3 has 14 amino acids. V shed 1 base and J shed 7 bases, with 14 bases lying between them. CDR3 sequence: CASSLRAGEREAFF. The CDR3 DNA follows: TGCGCCAGCAGCTTGAGGGCAGGGGAACGTGAAGCTTTCTTT.

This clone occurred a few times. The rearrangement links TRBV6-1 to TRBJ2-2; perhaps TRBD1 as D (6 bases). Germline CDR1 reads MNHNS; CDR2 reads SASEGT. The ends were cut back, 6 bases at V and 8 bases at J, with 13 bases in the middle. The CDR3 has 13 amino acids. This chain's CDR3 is CASSGTLTGELFF. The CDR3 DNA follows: TGTGCCAGCAGCGGGACATTGACTGGGGAGCTGTTTTTT.

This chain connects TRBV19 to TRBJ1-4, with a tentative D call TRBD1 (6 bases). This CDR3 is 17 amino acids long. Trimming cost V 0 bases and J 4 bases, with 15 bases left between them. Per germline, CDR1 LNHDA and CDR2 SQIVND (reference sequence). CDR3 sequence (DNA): TGTGCCAGTAGTATAGATCGGAGGACAGTAGGTAATGAAAAACTGTTTTTT. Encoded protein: CASSIDRRTVGNEKLFF.

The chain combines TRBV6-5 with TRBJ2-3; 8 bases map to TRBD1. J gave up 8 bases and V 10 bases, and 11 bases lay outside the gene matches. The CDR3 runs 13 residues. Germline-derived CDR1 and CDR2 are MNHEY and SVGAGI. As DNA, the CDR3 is TGTGCCATACGAGGGACCGGACAGGGTACGCAGTATTTT. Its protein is CAIRGTGQGTQYF.